The source of this TCR beta chain is a study of OX40 agonist ivuxolimab in advanced cancers. Overall study context: Dose-escalation patients' cancers were hepatocellular carcinoma, melanoma, renal cell or head and neck cancer.

Method: immunoSEQ multiplex PCR; TCRdb's copy keeps in-frame clones and lacks some. Among tens of thousands of clones listed, more than 80% were seen once. Comments on this clone: The antigen is unknown.

V was shortened by 2 bases and J by 4 bases, with 17 bases between the two germline ends. Per the germline V gene, CDR1 is SGHVS and CDR2 is FQNEAQ. The CDR3 covers 16 residues. Study outcomes and limitations: Those patients achieving a partial response at 0.1-3.0 mg/kg showed among the lowest clonal expansion.

Systemic immunosuppression or autoimmune disease history was grounds to exclude patients. Blood samples were obtained at baseline, cycle 4 day 1, and cycle 7 day 1. The chain combines TRBV7-8 with TRBJ1-2; tentative D call: TRBD1 (5 bases). The sequence derives from an adult with an advanced solid tumor such as melanoma, head and neck, liver or kidney cancer. The input for sequencing was CD4+ or CD8+ T cells sorted from blood, taken in a trial of the OX40 agonist ivuxolimab. The CDR3 DNA reads TGTGCCAGCAGCTTAAGAGGGGCCGATTCCCTCTATGGCTACACCTTC. Translation gives CASSLRGADSLYGYTF.